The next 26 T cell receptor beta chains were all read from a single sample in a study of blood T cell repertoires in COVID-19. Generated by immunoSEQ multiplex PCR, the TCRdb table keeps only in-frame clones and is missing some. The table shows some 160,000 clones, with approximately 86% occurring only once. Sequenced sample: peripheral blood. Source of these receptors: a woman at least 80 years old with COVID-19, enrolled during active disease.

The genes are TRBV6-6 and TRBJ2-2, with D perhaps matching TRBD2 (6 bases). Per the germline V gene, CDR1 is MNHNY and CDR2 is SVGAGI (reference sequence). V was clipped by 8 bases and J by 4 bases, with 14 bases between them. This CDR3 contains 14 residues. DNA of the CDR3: TGTGCCAGCGGGCGGGGCCGCGGCACCGGGGAGCTGTTTTTT. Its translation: CASGRGRGTGELFF.

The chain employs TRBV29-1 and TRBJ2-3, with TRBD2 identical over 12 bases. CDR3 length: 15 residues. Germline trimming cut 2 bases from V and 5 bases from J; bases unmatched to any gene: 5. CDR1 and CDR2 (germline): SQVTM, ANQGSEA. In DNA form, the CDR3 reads TGCAGCGTTGAAATTCTAGCGGGAGGGCGAGATACGCAGTATTTT. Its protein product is CSVEILAGGRDTQYF.

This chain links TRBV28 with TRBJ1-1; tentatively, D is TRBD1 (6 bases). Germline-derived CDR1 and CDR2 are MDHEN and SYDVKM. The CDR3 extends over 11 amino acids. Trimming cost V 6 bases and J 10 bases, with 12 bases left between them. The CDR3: CASRFRDTAFF. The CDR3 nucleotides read TGTGCCAGCAGGTTCCGGGACACAGCTTTCTTT.

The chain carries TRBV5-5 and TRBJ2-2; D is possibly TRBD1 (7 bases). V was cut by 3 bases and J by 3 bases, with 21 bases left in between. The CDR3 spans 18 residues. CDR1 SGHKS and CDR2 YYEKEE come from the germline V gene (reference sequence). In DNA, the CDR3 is TGTGCCAGCAGCTGGGACCCGGCAGGGGGGCTGGACACCGGGGAGCTGTTTTTT. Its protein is CASSWDPAGGLDTGELFF. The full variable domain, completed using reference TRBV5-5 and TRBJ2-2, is DAGVTQSPTHLIKTRGQQVTLRCSPISGHKSVSWYQQVLGQGPQFIFQYYEKEERGRGNFPDRFSARQFPNYSSELNVNALLLGDSALYLCASSWDPAGGLDTGELFFGEGSRLTVL.

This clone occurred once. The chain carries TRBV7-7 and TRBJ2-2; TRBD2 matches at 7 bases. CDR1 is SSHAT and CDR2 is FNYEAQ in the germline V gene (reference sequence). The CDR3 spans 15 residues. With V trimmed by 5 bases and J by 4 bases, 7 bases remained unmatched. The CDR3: CASSPTGGGTGELFF. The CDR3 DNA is TGTGCCAGCAGCCCCACTGGCGGGGGCACCGGGGAGCTGTTTTTT.

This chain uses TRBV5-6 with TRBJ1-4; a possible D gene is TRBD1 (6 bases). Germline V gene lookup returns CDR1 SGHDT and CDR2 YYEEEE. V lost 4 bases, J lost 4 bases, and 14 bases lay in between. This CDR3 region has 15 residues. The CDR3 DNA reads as TGTGCCAGCAGCGTTGACAGGCAAAATAATGAAAAACTGTTTTTT. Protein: CASSVDRQNNEKLFF. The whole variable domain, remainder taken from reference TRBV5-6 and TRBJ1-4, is DAGVTQSPTHLIKTRGQQVTLRCSPKSGHDTVSWYQQALGQGPQFIFQYYEEEERQRGNFPDRFSGHQFPNYSSELNVNALLLGDSALYLCASSVDRQNNEKLFFGSGTQLSVL.

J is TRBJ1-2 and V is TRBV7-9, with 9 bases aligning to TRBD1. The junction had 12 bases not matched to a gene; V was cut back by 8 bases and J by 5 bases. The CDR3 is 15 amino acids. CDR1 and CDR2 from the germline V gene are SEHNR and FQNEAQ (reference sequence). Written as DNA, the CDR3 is TGTGCCAGCTCGAATGACGGACAGGGGCCTTATGGCTACACCTTC. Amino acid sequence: CASSNDGQGPYGYTF.

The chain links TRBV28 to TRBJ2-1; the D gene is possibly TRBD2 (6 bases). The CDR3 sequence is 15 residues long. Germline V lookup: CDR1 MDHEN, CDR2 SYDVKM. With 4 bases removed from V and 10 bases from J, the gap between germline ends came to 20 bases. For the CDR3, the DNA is TGTGCCAGCAGTTCATCCGGGACTCGAGTCTTGGAGCAGTTCTTC. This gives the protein CASSSSGTRVLEQFF.

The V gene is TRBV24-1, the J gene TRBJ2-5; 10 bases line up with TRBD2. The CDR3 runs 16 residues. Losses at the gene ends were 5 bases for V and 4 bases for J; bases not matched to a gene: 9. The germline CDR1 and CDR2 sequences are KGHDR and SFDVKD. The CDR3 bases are TGTGCCACCAGTGTTAAACGCAGACTAGCGGGAGAGACCCAGTACTTC. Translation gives CATSVKRRLAGETQYF.

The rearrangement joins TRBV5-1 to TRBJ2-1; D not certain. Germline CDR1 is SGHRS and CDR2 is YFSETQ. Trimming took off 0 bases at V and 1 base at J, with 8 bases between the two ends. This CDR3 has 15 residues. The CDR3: CASSLGATSYNEQFF. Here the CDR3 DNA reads TGCGCCAGCAGCTTGGGGGCAACGTCCTACAATGAGCAGTTCTTC.

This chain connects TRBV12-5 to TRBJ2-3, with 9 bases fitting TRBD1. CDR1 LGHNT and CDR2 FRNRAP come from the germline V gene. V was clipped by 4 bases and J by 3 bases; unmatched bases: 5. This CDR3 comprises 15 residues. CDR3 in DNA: TGTGCTAGTGGTTCGGGACAGGGAGAAACAGATACGCAGTATTTT. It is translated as CASGSGQGETDTQYF.

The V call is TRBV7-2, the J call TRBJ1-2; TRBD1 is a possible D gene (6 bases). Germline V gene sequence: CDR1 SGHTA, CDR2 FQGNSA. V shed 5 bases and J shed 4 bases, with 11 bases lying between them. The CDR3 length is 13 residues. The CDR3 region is CASSPRTAYGYTF. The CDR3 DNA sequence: TGTGCCAGCAGCCCGCGGACAGCCTATGGCTACACCTTC.

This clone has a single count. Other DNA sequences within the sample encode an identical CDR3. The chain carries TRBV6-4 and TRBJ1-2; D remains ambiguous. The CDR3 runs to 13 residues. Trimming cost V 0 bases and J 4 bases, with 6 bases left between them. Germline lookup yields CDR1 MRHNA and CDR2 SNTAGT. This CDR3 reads CASSDSGGYGYTF. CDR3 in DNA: TGTGCCAGCAGTGACTCAGGCGGCTATGGCTACACCTTC.

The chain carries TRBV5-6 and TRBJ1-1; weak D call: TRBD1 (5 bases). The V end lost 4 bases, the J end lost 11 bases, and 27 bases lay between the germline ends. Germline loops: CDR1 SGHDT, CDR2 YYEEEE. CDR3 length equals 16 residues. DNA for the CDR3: TGTGCCAGCAGCCAACCGTGGAGGGGAGGTGAGGTGAGGGCTTTCTTT. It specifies CASSQPWRGGEVRAFF.

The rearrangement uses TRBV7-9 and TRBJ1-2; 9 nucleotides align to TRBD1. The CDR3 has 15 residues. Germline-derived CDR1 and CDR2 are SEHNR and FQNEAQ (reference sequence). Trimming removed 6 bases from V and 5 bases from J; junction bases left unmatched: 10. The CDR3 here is CASRLTGGAGYGYTF. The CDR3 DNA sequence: TGTGCCAGCAGACTAACAGGGGGCGCAGGATATGGCTACACCTTC.

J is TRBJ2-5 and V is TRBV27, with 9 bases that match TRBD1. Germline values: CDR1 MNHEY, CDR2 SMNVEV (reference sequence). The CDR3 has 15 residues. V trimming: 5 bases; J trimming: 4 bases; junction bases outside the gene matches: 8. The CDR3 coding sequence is TGTGCCAGCAGTCCGGGACAGGGAGGGGGAGAGACCCAGTACTTC. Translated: CASSPGQGGGETQYF.

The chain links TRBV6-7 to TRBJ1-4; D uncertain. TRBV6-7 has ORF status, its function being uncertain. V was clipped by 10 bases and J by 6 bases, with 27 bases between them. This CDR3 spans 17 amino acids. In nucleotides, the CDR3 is TGTGCCATCTACACCAGCTGGGAGGCGGCTAATGATGAAAAACTGTTTTTT. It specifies CAIYTSWEAANDEKLFF.

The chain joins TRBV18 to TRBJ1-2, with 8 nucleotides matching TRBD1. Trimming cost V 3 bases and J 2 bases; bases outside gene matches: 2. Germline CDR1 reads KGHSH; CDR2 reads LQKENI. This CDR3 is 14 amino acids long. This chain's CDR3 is CASSPSGGNYGYTF. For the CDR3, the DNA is TGTGCCAGCTCACCTTCAGGGGGCAACTATGGCTACACCTTC.

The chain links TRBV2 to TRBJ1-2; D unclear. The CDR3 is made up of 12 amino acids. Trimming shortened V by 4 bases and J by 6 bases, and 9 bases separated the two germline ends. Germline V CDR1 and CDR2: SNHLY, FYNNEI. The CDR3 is CASSGSVHGYTF. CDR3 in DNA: TGTGCCAGCAGTGGGTCGGTTCATGGCTACACCTTC.

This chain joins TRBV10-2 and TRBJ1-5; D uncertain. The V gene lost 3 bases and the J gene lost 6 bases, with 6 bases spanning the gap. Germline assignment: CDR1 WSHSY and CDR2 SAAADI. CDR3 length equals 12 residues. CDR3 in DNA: TGCGCCAGCAGTGAAAGGAGTCAGCCCCAGCATTTT. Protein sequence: CASSERSQPQHF.

CDR3 residues: CASSLRRATGELFF. The CDR3 nucleotides read TGTGCCAGCAGCTTACGCAGGGCCACCGGGGAGCTGTTTTTT. This chain uses TRBV7-2 with TRBJ2-2, with a possible D match to TRBD1 (5 bases). The CDR3 has 14 residues. V was shortened by 2 bases and J by 4 bases, with 8 bases between the two germline ends. Germline CDR1 and CDR2: SGHTA and FQGNSA.

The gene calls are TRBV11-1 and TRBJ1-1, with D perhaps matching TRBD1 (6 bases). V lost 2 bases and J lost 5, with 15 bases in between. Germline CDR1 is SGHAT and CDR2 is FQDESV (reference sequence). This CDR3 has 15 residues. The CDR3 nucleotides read TGTGCCAGCAGCTTAAGACGGGACACCAGAACTGAAGCTTTCTTT. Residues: CASSLRRDTRTEAFF.

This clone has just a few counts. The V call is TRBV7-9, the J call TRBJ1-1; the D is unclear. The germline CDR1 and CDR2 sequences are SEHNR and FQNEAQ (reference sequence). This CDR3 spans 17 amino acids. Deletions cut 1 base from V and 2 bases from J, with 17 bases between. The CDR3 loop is CASSLGASASTNTEAFF. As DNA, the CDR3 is TGTGCCAGCAGCTTAGGTGCTTCCGCTAGCACAAACACTGAAGCTTTCTTT.

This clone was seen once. CDR3 loop: CAISETGSRNQPQHF. In nucleotides, the CDR3 is TGTGCCATCAGTGAAACAGGGTCGAGGAATCAGCCCCAGCATTTT. This chain uses TRBV10-3 with TRBJ1-5, with TRBD1 as a possible D gene (6 bases). Germline V lookup: CDR1 ENHRY, CDR2 SYGVKD. This CDR3 is 15 amino acids long. V was clipped by 3 bases and J by 4 bases, with 13 bases between them.

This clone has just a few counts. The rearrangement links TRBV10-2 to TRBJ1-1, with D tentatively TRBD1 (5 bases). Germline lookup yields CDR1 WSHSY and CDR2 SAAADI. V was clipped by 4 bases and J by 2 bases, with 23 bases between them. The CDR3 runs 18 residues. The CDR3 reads CASSAIMFDRVSNTEAFF. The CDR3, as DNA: TGCGCCAGCAGTGCCATAATGTTCGACAGAGTCAGTAACACTGAAGCTTTCTTT.

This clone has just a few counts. The chain's CDR3 is CASSLGPGGPDTQYF. CDR3 bases: TGCGCCAGCAGCTTGGGGCCGGGAGGGCCAGATACGCAGTATTTT. The chain joins TRBV5-1 to TRBJ2-3; TRBD2 matches 8 bases. This CDR3 is built from 15 residues. With V trimmed by 0 bases and J by 4 bases, 4 bases remained unmatched. Germline V gives CDR1 SGHRS, CDR2 YFSETQ.